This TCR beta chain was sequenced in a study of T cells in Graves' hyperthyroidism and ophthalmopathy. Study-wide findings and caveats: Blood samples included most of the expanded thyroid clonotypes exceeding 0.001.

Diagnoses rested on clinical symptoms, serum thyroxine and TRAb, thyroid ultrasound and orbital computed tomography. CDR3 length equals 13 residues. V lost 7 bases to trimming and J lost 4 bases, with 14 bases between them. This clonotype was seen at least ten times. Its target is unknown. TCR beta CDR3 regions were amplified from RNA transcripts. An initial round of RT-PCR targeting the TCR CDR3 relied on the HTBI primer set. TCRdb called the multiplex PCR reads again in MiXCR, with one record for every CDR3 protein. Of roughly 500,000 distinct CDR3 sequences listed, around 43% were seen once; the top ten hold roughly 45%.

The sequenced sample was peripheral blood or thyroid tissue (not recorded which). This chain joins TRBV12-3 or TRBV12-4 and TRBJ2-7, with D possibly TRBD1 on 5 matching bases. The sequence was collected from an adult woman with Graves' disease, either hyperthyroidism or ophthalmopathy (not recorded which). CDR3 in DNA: TGTGCCAGCAATGGTGCAGGGTGGTACGAGCAGTACTTC. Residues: CASNGAGWYEQYF.